The 27 T cell receptor beta chains reported below all come from one sample, sequenced in a study of cytomegalovirus exposure and HLA in healthy donors. The PCR was carried out with 60 Vbeta primers and 13 Jbeta primers. Sequenced by immunoSEQ multiplex PCR; TCRdb stores in-frame clones only, minus some. The sample consists of about 140,000 clones, 60% to 85% of them appearing once. Sequenced input: PBMCs. Source of these receptors: a man aged 18 to 30 in good health and CMV-seronegative.

A single count supports this clone. The chain employs TRBV11-2 and TRBJ2-3, with 9 bases identical to TRBD1. This CDR3 contains 15 residues. Germline-derived CDR1 and CDR2 are SGHAT and FQNNGV. V shed 3 bases, J shed 2 bases, and the junction held 3 bases outside the gene matches. CDR3 region: CASSLGQGLTDTQYF. Written as DNA, the CDR3 is TGTGCCAGCAGCTTGGGACAGGGACTCACAGATACGCAGTATTTT.

The chain combines TRBV5-1 with TRBJ1-1; 9 positions match TRBD1. V lost 4 bases, J lost 11 bases, and 18 bases stayed unmatched. The CDR3 extends over 16 amino acids. Germline V gene lookup returns CDR1 SGHRS and CDR2 YFSETQ. CDR3 nucleotide sequence: TGCGCCAGCAGCCCACATCCCCGGGACAGGGACACTTTGGCTTTCTTT. Amino acids: CASSPHPRDRDTLAFF.

V is TRBV28 and J is TRBJ2-6, with TRBD1 as a possible D gene (5 bases). Per the germline V gene, CDR1 is MDHEN and CDR2 is SYDVKM. The CDR3 is 15 residues long. With 5 bases removed from V and 4 bases from J, the gap between germline ends came to 12 bases. The CDR3 protein is CASSLPQGGANVLTF. In DNA form, the CDR3 reads TGTGCCAGCAGTCTCCCCCAGGGAGGGGCCAACGTCCTGACTTTC. Full variable domain (outside the CDR3, taken from reference TRBV28 and TRBJ2-6): DVKVTQSSRYLVKRTGEKVFLECVQDMDHENMFWYRQDPGLGLRLIYFSYDVKMKEKGDIPEGYSVSREKKERFSLILESASTNQTSMYLCASSLPQGGANVLTFGAGSRLTVL.

V usage is TRBV17 and J usage is TRBJ2-7; no DNA check was done on the table's D call, TRBD1. TRBV17 counts as an open reading frame of uncertain function. The CDR3 is 9 amino acids. The CDR3, as DNA: TGCCGGGACAATCACGAGCAGTACTTC. Protein: CRDNHEQYF.

This chain joins TRBV10-3 and TRBJ1-3; D is unclear. V gave up 7 bases and J gave up 0 bases, with 7 bases separating them. Germline CDR1 is ENHRY and CDR2 is SYGVKD. There are 13 residues in the CDR3. The DNA of the CDR3 is TGTGCCATCAAGCAGGTCTCTGGAAACACCATATATTTT. Amino acids: CAIKQVSGNTIYF.

For the CDR3, the DNA is TGTGCCAGCCATCGTAGCGGCCCCCAGGATACGCAGTATTTT. Residues: CASHRSGPQDTQYF. This chain uses TRBV2 with TRBJ2-3; perhaps TRBD2 as D (6 bases). Trimming cost V 8 bases and J 6 bases, with 18 bases left between them. The CDR3 contains 14 residues. Germline CDR1 SNHLY, CDR2 FYNNEI.

CDR3 sequence: CASSQSGQVPFSTDTQYF. In nucleotides, the CDR3 is TGTGCCAGCAGCCAGTCGGGACAGGTTCCTTTTAGCACAGATACGCAGTATTTT. The genes are TRBV5-5 and TRBJ2-3, with 8 bases that match TRBD1. CDR1 is SGHKS and CDR2 is YYEKEE in the germline V gene (reference sequence). The CDR3 contains 18 residues. The trim removed 4 bases at V and 0 bases at J, leaving 13 bases unmatched. Complete variable domain (other parts from reference TRBV5-5 and TRBJ2-3): DAGVTQSPTHLIKTRGQQVTLRCSPISGHKSVSWYQQVLGQGPQFIFQYYEKEERGRGNFPDRFSARQFPNYSSELNVNALLLGDSALYLCASSQSGQVPFSTDTQYFGPGTRLTVL.

This clone was counted a few times. The chain combines TRBV9 with TRBJ2-1, with 7 nucleotides matching TRBD1. The CDR3 loop spans 14 amino acids. Germline CDR1 is SGDLS and CDR2 is YYNGEE. V dropped 3 bases and J dropped 4; count of bases not matched to a gene: 4. DNA for the CDR3: TGTGCCAGCAGCGACGTGACAGGGTACAATGAGCAGTTCTTC. It codes for CASSDVTGYNEQFF.

V gene TRBV5-5 combines with J gene TRBJ1-3; perhaps TRBD1 as D (5 bases). The CDR3 has 16 residues. CDR1 and CDR2 (germline): SGHKS, YYEKEE (reference sequence). The V and J ends lost 0 bases and 0 bases respectively, with 10 bases between them. CDR3 loop: CASSLAGGDSGNTIYF. CDR3 nucleotide sequence: TGTGCCAGCAGCTTGGCCGGGGGGGACTCTGGAAACACCATATATTTT.

The chain uses TRBV5-1 and TRBJ2-4; D might be TRBD1 (6 bases). This CDR3 has 16 residues. V gave up 4 bases and J gave up 0 bases, with 14 bases separating them. Germline loops: CDR1 SGHRS, CDR2 YFSETQ. CDR3 DNA: TGCGCCAGCAGCCCCGGGACAAGAATAGCCAAAAACATTCAGTACTTC. Translating gives CASSPGTRIAKNIQYF.

The chain employs TRBV6-1 and TRBJ2-7; 11 nucleotides align to TRBD1. After removal of 6 bases from V and 3 bases from J, the junction contained 7 bases not matched to a gene. The CDR3 runs 15 residues. Germline loops: CDR1 MNHNS, CDR2 SASEGT. The CDR3 loop is CASSDPGTGGYEQYF. CDR3 DNA: TGTGCCAGCAGCGACCCCGGGACAGGGGGCTACGAGCAGTACTTC.

J is TRBJ2-1 and V is TRBV5-4, with TRBD1 as a possible D gene (5 bases). The CDR3 is 16 amino acids. Germline V gene data show CDR1 as SGHNT and CDR2 as YYREEE (reference sequence). With 0 bases removed from V and 5 bases from J, the gap between germline ends came to 15 bases. The CDR3 reads CASSLAVDILNNEQFF. The DNA of the CDR3 is TGTGCCAGCAGCTTGGCCGTGGACATACTCAACAATGAGCAGTTCTTC.

This clone was seen only a few times. The rearrangement uses TRBV10-1 and TRBJ1-1; possible D gene TRBD1, 6 bases. The CDR3 consists of 13 residues. From germline, CDR1 is WNHNN and CDR2 SYGVQD (reference sequence). Trimming removed 6 bases from V and 0 bases from J, with 8 bases in between. The CDR3 DNA reads TGCGCCAGCAGCCCAGGGGTGAACACTGAAGCTTTCTTT. This translates into CASSPGVNTEAFF.

This chain uses TRBV21-1 with TRBJ2-4; TRBD2 is the table's D call, not checked against the DNA. TRBV21-1 is a recognized pseudogene. This CDR3 has 14 amino acids. CDR3 coding DNA: TGTGCCAGCAGCGGGACTAGCGACAAAAACATTCAGTACTTC. As protein: CASSGTSDKNIQYF.

V and J are TRBV5-4 and TRBJ1-1; 11 bases match TRBD1. J lost 1 base, V lost 0 bases, and 5 bases had no gene match. This CDR3 comprises 17 residues. CDR1 and CDR2 from the germline V gene are SGHNT and YYREEE (reference sequence). Here the CDR3 reads CASSLGDRGRTNTEAFF. The CDR3 DNA reads as TGTGCCAGCAGCTTGGGGGACAGGGGGAGGACGAACACTGAAGCTTTCTTT.

Written as DNA, the CDR3 is TGCGCCAGCAGCCAAGATGGGGTAGCGGGGGGTTTAGCCGAGCAGTACTTC. Translating it yields CASSQDGVAGGLAEQYF. This sequence joins TRBV4-1 and TRBJ2-7; 10 bases align to TRBD2. J lost 6 bases, V lost 0 bases, and 11 bases had no gene match. The germline V gene encodes CDR1 MGHRA and CDR2 YSYEKL. The CDR3 contains 17 residues.

The chain carries TRBV6-5 and TRBJ2-7; D call uncertain. Germline V gene sequence: CDR1 MNHEY, CDR2 SVGAGI. CDR3 length: 11 amino acids. V was shortened by 8 bases and J by 7 bases, with 12 bases between the two germline ends. CDR3 in amino acids: CASASLREQYF. Written as DNA, the CDR3 is TGTGCCAGCGCATCCCTTCGGGAGCAGTACTTC.

The chain is built from TRBV27 and TRBJ2-1; 11 nucleotides line up with TRBD2. CDR1 is MNHEY and CDR2 is SMNVEV in the germline V gene (reference sequence). J lost 10 bases, V lost 6 bases, and 11 bases had no gene match. The length of the CDR3 is 15 residues. The CDR3 reads CASSLSGREGGEQFF. The CDR3 DNA is TGTGCCAGCAGCCTTAGCGGGAGGGAAGGGGGGGAGCAGTTCTTC.

The V gene is TRBV28, the J gene TRBJ2-7, with 8 nucleotides matching TRBD2. Germline V gene lookup returns CDR1 MDHEN and CDR2 SYDVKM. After removal of 3 bases from V and 4 bases from J, the junction contained 8 bases not matched to a gene. The CDR3 totals 15 residues. Here the CDR3 DNA reads TGTGCCAGCAGTTTTGTCTCACGCGGGAGGTACGAGCAGTACTTC. It specifies CASSFVSRGRYEQYF.

The gene calls are TRBV2 and TRBJ2-2; 11 bases are shared with TRBD1. The germline gives CDR1 SNHLY, CDR2 FYNNEI. V lost 5 bases, J lost 4 bases, and 6 bases stayed unmatched. The CDR3 consists of 16 residues. The CDR3 here is CASSSRTGGGTGELFF. CDR3 DNA: TGTGCCAGCAGTTCCCGGACAGGGGGCGGCACCGGGGAGCTGTTTTTT.

The genes are TRBV6-5 and TRBJ2-7; 7 bases match TRBD1. Germline V gene lookup returns CDR1 MNHEY and CDR2 SVGAGI. Trimming took 8 bases from V and 11 from J; bases not matched to a gene: 15. The CDR3 totals 13 residues. CDR3 residues: CASYDHRDSSEYF. In DNA form, the CDR3 reads TGTGCCAGCTACGATCACCGGGACAGTTCTGAGTACTTC.

This clone was recorded a few times. The CDR3 sequence: CASSVDPVSNTEAFF. Written as DNA, the CDR3 is TGTGCCAGCAGCGTAGATCCAGTTTCCAACACTGAAGCTTTCTTT. This chain uses TRBV9 with TRBJ1-1, with D unclear. The CDR3 spans 15 residues. Germline V lookup: CDR1 SGDLS, CDR2 YYNGEE. Trimming removed 0 bases at V and 2 bases at J, with 11 bases between.

The rearrangement joins TRBV7-9 to TRBJ2-7; D might be TRBD1 (6 bases). Germline V gives CDR1 SEHNR, CDR2 FQNEAQ (reference sequence). CDR3 size: 13 residues. The germline V and J ends were trimmed by 4 bases and 2 bases, with 9 bases remaining between them. CDR3 DNA: TGTGCCAGCAGCTCCGGACAGACCTACGAGCAGTACTTC. Protein product: CASSSGQTYEQYF.

The chain employs TRBV10-1 and TRBJ2-7, with D possibly being TRBD1 (5 bases). This CDR3 is built from 12 residues. Trimming removed 8 bases from V and 0 bases from J, with 8 bases in between. Germline V gene data show CDR1 as WNHNN and CDR2 as SYGVQD (reference sequence). CDR3 residues: CASEDSSYEQYF. CDR3 nucleotide sequence: TGCGCCAGCGAAGACAGCTCCTACGAGCAGTACTTC.

The rearrangement links TRBV5-6 to TRBJ1-5, with D hard to call. CDR3 length: 14 amino acids. Trimming left V 2 bases short and J 3 bases short, with 9 bases between. Germline CDR1 SGHDT, CDR2 YYEEEE. CDR3 residues: CASSFGRLNQPQHF. CDR3 in DNA: TGTGCCAGCAGCTTTGGAAGACTCAATCAGCCCCAGCATTTT.

V usage is TRBV7-9 and J usage is TRBJ1-1, with 9 bases aligning to TRBD1. V lost 5 bases to trimming and J lost 3 bases; unmatched junction nucleotides: 10. Germline lookup yields CDR1 SEHNR and CDR2 FQNEAQ (reference sequence). The CDR3 has 16 residues. CDR3 DNA sequence: TGTGCCAGCAGCACCGGACAGGGGCCGGGGGACACTGAAGCTTTCTTT. Translating gives CASSTGQGPGDTEAFF.

The rearrangement links TRBV6-4 to TRBJ2-2; 7 nucleotides match TRBD1. This CDR3 is 16 amino acids long. With 6 bases clipped from V and 0 bases from J, the junction kept 7 bases outside the gene matches. The germline V gene encodes CDR1 MRHNA and CDR2 SNTAGT. The CDR3 coding sequence is TGTGCCAGCAGCCGGGACAGTTTTTCGAACACCGGGGAGCTGTTTTTT. This gives the protein CASSRDSFSNTGELFF.